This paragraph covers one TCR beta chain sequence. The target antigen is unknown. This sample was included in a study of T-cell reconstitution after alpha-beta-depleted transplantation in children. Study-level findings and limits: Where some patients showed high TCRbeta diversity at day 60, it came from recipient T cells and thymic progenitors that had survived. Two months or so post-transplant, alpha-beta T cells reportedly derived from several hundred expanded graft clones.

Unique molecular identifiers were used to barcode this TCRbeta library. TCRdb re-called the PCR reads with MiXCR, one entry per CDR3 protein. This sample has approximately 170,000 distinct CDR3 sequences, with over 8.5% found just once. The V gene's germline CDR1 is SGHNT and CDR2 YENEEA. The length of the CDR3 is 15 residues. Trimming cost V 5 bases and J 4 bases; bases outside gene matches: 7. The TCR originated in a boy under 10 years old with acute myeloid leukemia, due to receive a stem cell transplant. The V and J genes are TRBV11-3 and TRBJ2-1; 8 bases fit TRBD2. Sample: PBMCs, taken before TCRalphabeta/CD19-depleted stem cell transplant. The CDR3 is CASSMGLVGYNEQFF. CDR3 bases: TGTGCCAGCAGCATGGGACTAGTAGGGTACAATGAGCAGTTCTTC.